The present entry profiles one T cell receptor beta chain with its context. Its antigen remains unidentified. A much larger clonotype is one base distant, so this may be a read error. A primer in the constant region served to generate TCR beta cDNA from 450 to 600 ng of total RNA. Three rounds of nested multiplex PCR with slightly modified ARM-PCR produced TCR beta libraries. It was with TRBV1-TRBV30 forward primers and a C-beta reverse primer that the first two PCR rounds were run, at about 10 cycles each. TCRdb fed the multiplex PCR reads into MiXCR, producing one record per CDR3 protein. Of fewer than 85,000 distinct CDR3 sequences listed, around 66% are singletons. The data are from a study of tumor-infiltrating lymphocytes in primary liver carcinoma. Whole-study context: Participating patients were men and women between 30 and 69 years old. There were tumors of stage T1-T3 N0M0, each 4.2 to 10 cm across.

Unsorted bulk tissue, about 19-30 mg of it, served as the source for co-extraction of RNA and DNA. Donors underwent surgery for histopathologically diagnosed primary liver carcinoma. Findings and caveats of the study: Tumor-blood pairs (like tumor-adjacent pairs) overlapped less than tumor region pairs did.

CDR3 length equals 14 residues. V dropped 5 bases and J dropped 2 bases, with 11 bases sitting between them. CDR1 and CDR2 from the germline V gene are SGHVS and FQNEAQ. This chain links TRBV7-8 with TRBJ2-3; D perhaps matches TRBD2 (6 bases). This clonotype was sampled from a man aged 35 to 55 with primary liver carcinoma and hepatitis B virus infection. The specimen was tumor-adjacent normal liver tissue. CDR3 region: CASSISGHTDTQYF. CDR3 nucleotides: TGTGCCAGCAGCATTAGCGGACACACAGATACGCAGTATTTT.